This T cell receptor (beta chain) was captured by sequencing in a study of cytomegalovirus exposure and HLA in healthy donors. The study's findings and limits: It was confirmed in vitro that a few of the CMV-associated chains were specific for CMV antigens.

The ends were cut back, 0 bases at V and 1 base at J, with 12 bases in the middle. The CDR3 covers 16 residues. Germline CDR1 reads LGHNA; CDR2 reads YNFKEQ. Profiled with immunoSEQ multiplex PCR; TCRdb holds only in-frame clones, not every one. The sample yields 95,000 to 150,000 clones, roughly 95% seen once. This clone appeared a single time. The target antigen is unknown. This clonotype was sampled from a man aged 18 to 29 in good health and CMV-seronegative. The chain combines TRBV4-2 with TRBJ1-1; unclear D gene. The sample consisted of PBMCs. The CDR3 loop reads CASSQDGGRTNTEAFF. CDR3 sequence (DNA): TGTGCCAGCAGCCAAGATGGAGGCAGGACGAACACTGAAGCTTTCTTT.